This T cell receptor (beta chain) was identified in a study of OX40 agonist ivuxolimab in advanced cancers. Assay: immunoSEQ multiplex PCR; the TCRdb copy retains only in-frame clones and omits some. The data show around 85,000 clones, 91% seen once. This CDR3 comprises 14 residues. Trimming cost V 3 bases and J 9 bases, with 20 bases left between them. Germline CDR1 and CDR2: GTSNPN and SVGIG (reference sequence). The V and J genes are TRBV30 and TRBJ1-2; the D gene is possibly TRBD1 (6 bases). The sequence derives from an adult with an advanced solid tumor such as melanoma, head and neck, liver or kidney cancer. The starting material was CD4+ or CD8+ T cells sorted from blood, obtained in a trial of the OX40 agonist ivuxolimab. The CDR3: CAWREGGAFLSYTF. The CDR3, as DNA: TGTGCCTGGAGGGAGGGGGGGGCCTTCTTGAGCTACACCTTC.